This T cell receptor (beta chain) was profiled in a study of molecular identifiers for immune sequencing clone quantification. Study observations and caveats: In naive cells, clones above 20 RNA copies held under 1% of molecules, whereas in effector cells they held over 97%.

MiXCR, run by TCRdb on the PCR reads, gives a single entry per CDR3 protein. The sample lists around 460,000 distinct CDR3 sequences, 20% to 25% occurring once. This clonotype was counted only a few times. Its specificity is not known. The ends lost 5 bases at V and 9 bases at J; junction bases unmatched: 5. The germline V gene encodes CDR1 SGHTA and CDR2 FQGTGA. This CDR3 contains 13 residues. Specimen: naive CD8+ T cells from blood, with Jurkat cell RNA spiked in. As to subset: FACS-sorted CD8+CD4-CCR7+CD45RA+ naive T cells. V gene TRBV7-3 combines with J gene TRBJ2-1; TRBD1 aligns across 9 bases. The clonotype comes from a human donor in good health. Some libraries in this study had Jurkat cell RNA spiked in. The CDR3 nucleotides read TGTGCCAGCAGCCCGGGACAGGGCACTGAGCAGTTCTTC. Its protein product is CASSPGQGTEQFF. Variable domain in full (rest from reference TRBV7-3 and TRBJ2-1): GAGVSQTPSNKVTEKGKYVELRCDPISGHTALYWYRQSLGQGPEFLIYFQGTGAADDSGLPNDRFFAVRPEGSVSTLKIQRTERGDSAVYLCASSPGQGTEQFFGPGTRLTVL.